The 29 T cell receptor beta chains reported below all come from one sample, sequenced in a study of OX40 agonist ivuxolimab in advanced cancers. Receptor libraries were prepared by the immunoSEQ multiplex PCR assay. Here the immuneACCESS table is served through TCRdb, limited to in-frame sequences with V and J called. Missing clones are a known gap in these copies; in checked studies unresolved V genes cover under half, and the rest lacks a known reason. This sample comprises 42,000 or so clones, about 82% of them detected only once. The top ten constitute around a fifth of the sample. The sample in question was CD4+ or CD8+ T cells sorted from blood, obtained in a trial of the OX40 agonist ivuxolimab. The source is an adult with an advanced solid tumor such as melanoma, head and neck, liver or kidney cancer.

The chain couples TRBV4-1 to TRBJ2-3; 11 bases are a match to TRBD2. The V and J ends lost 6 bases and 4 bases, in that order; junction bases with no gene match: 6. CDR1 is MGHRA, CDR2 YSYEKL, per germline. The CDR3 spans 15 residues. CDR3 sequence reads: CASRYSGGASDTQYF. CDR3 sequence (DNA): TGCGCCAGCAGGTATAGCGGGGGGGCATCAGATACGCAGTATTTT.

The CDR3 protein is CASRNREPSGNTIYF. CDR3 sequence (DNA): TGTGCCAGTAGGAACAGAGAACCCTCTGGAAACACCATATATTTT. The chain employs TRBV19 and TRBJ1-3, with D unresolved. Germline V CDR1 and CDR2: LNHDA, SQIVND (reference sequence). V shed 6 bases and J shed 0 bases, with 12 bases lying between them. This CDR3 is built from 15 residues. Full variable domain (rest looked up from reference TRBV19 and TRBJ1-3): DGGITQSPKYLFRKEGQNVTLSCEQNLNHDAMYWYRQDPGQGLRLIYYSQIVNDFQKGDIAEGYSVSREKKESFPLTVTSAQKNPTAFYLCASRNREPSGNTIYFGEGSWLTVV.

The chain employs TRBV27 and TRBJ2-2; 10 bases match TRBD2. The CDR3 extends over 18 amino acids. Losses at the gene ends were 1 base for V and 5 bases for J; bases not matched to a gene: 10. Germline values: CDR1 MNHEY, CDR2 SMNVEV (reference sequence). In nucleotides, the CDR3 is TGTGCCAGCAGTTTATTCGAGCGGGGGGGTCCGGGAACCGGGGAGCTGTTTTTT. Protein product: CASSLFERGGPGTGELFF.

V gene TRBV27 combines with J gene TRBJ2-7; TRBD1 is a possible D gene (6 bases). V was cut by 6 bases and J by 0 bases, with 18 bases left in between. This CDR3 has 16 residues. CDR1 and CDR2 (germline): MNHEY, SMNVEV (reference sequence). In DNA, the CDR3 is TGTGCCAGCAGGGCTTTTACAGGGCCCAGCTCCTACGAGCAGTACTTC. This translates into CASRAFTGPSSYEQYF.

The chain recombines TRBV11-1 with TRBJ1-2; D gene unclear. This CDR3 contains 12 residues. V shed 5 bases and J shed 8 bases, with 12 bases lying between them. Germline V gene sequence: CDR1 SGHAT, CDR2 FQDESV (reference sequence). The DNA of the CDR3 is TGTGCCAGCAGCCCCCCCTCGGGCGGCTACACCTTC. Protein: CASSPPSGGYTF.

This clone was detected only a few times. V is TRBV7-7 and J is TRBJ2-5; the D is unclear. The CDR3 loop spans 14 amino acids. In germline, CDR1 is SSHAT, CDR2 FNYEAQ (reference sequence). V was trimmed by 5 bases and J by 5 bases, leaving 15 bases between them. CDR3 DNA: TGTGCCAGCAGCGAGACGGATTTCGGGGAGACCCAGTACTTC. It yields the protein CASSETDFGETQYF.

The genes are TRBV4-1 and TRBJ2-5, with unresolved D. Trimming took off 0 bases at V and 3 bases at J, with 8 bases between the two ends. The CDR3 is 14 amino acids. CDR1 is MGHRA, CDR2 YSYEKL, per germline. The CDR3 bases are TGCGCCAGCAGCCAAGAAGCAGTTAAAGAGACCCAGTACTTC. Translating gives CASSQEAVKETQYF.

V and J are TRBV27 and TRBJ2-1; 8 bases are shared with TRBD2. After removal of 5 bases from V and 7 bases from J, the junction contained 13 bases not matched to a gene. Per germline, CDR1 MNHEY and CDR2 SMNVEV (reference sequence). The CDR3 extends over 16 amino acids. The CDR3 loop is CASSPPLGGGYNEQFF. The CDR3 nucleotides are TGTGCCAGCAGTCCCCCACTGGGCGGGGGGTATAATGAGCAGTTCTTC.

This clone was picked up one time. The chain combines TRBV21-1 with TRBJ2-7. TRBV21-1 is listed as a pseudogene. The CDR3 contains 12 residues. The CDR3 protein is CARRPSRSEQYF. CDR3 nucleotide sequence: TGTGCCCGCAGACCCAGCCGTTCCGAGCAGTACTTC.

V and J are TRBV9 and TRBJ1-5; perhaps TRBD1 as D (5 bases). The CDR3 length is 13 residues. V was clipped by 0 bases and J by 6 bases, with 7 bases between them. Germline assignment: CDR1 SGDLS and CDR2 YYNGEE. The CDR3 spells CASSVAGSQPQHF. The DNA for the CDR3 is TGTGCCAGCAGCGTAGCAGGGTCTCAGCCCCAGCATTTT.

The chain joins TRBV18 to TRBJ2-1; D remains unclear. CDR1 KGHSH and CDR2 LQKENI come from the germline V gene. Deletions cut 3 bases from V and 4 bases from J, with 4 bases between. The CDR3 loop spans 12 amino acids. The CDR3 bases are TGTGCCAGCTCACCGGGTTACAATGAGCAGTTCTTC. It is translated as CASSPGYNEQFF.

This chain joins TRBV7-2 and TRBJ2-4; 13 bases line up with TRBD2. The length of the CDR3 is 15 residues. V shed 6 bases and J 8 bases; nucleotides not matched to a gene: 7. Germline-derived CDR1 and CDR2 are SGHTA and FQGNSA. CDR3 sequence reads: CASSSLAGGPDIQYF. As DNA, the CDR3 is TGTGCCAGCAGTTCACTAGCGGGGGGGCCAGACATTCAGTACTTC.

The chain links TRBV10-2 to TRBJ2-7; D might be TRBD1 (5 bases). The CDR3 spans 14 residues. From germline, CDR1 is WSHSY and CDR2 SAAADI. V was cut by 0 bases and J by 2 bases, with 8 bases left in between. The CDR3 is CASSESQGPYEQYV. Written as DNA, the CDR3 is TGCGCCAGCAGTGAGTCCCAGGGCCCCTACGAGCAGTACGTC.

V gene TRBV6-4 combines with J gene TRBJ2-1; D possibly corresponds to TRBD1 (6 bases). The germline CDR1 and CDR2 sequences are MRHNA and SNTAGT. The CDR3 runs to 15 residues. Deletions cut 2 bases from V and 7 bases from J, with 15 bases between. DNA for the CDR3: TGTGCCAGCAGTGACGATGGGGAACAGGGAAATGAGCAGTTCTTC. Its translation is CASSDDGEQGNEQFF.

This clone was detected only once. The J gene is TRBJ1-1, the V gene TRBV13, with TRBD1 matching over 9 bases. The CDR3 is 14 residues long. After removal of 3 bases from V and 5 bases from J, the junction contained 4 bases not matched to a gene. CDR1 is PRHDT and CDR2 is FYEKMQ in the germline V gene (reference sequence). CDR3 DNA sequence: TGTGCCAGCAGCTTTAACAGGGGGCGAACTGAAGCTTTCTTT. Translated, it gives CASSFNRGRTEAFF.

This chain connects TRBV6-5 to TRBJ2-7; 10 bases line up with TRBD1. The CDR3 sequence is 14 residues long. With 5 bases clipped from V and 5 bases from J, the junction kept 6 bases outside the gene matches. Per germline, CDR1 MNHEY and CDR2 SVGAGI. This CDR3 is CASSRTGGSDEQYV. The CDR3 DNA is TGTGCCAGCAGTCGGACAGGGGGTAGCGACGAGCAGTACGTC.

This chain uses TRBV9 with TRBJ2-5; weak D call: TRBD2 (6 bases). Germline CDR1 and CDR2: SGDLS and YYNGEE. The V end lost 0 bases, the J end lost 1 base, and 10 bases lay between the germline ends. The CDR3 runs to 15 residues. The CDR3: CASSVEEGTQETQYF. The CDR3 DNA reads TGTGCCAGCAGCGTAGAGGAGGGGACCCAAGAGACCCAGTACTTC.

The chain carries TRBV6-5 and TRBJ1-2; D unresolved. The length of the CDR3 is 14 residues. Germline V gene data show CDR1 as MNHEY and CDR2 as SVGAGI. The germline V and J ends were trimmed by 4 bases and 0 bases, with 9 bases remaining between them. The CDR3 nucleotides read TGTGCCAGCAGTTCCCTCAACACTAACTATGGCTACACCTTC. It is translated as CASSSLNTNYGYTF.

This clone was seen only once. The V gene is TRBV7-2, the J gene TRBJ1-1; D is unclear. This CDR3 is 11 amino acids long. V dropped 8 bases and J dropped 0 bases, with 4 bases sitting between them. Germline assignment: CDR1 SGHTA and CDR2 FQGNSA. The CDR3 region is CASGVNTEAFF. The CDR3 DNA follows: TGTGCCAGCGGCGTGAACACTGAAGCTTTCTTT.

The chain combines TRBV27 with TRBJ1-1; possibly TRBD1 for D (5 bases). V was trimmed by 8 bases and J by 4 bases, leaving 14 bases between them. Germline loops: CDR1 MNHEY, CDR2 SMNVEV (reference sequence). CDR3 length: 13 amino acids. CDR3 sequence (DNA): TGTGCCAGCCGAGAATCCAGGGTCACTGAAGCTTTCTTT. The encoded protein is CASRESRVTEAFF.

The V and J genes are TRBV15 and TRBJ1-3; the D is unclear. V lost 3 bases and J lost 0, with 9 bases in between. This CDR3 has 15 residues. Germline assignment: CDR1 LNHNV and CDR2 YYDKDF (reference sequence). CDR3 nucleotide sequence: TGTGCCACCAGCAGGGACTTGGGCTCTGGAAACACCATATATTTT. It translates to CATSRDLGSGNTIYF.

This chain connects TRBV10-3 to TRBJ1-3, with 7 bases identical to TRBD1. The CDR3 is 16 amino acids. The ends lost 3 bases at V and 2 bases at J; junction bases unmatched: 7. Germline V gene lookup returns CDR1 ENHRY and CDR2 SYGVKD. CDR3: CAISDYRGSPGNTIYF. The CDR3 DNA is TGTGCCATCAGTGATTACAGGGGATCACCTGGAAACACCATATATTTT.

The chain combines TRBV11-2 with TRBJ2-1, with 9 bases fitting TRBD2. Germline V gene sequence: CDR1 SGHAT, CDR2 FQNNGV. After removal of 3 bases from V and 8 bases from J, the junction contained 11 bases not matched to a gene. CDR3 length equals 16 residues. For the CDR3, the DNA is TGTGCCAGCAGCTTGGGGCTAGCGGGGAACGGGGATGAGCAGTTCTTC. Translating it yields CASSLGLAGNGDEQFF.

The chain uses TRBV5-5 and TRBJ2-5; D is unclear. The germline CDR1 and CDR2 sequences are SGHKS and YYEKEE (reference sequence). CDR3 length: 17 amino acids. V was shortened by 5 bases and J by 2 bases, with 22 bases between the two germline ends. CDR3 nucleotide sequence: TGTGCCAGCAGAGTCTCCGCACCACCCAACAGTCAAGAGACCCAGTACTTC. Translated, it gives CASRVSAPPNSQETQYF.

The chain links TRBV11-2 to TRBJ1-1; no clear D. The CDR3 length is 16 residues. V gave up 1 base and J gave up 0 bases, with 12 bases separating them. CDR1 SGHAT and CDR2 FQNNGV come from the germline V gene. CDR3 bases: TGTGCCAGCAGCTTAGGCCCCTCCTTCATGAACACTGAAGCTTTCTTT. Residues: CASSLGPSFMNTEAFF. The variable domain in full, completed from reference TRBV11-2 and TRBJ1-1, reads EAGVAQSPRYKIIEKRQSVAFWCNPISGHATLYWYQQILGQGPKLLIQFQNNGVVDDSQLPKDRFSAERLKGVDSTLKIQPAKLEDSAVYLCASSLGPSFMNTEAFFGQGTRLTVV.

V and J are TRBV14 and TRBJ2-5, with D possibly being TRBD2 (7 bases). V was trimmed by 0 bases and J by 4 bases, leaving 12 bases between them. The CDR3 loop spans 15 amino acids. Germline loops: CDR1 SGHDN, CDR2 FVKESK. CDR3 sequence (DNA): TGTGCCAGCAGCCAAGATCTCGGGGGGCCAGAGACCCAGTACTTC. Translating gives CASSQDLGGPETQYF.

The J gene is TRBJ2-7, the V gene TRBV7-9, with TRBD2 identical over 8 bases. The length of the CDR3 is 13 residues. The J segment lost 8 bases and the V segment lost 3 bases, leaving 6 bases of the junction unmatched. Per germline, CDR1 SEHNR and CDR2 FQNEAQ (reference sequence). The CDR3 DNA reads TGTGCCAGCAGCTTGGGACTAGTGGGTAAGCAGTACTTC. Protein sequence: CASSLGLVGKQYF.

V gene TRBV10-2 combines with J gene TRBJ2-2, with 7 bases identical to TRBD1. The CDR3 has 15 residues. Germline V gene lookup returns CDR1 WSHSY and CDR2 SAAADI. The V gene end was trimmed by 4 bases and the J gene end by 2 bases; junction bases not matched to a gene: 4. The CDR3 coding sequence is TGCGCCAGCAGTGGTACAGGGGCCAACACCGGGGAGCTGTTTTTT. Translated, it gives CASSGTGANTGELFF.

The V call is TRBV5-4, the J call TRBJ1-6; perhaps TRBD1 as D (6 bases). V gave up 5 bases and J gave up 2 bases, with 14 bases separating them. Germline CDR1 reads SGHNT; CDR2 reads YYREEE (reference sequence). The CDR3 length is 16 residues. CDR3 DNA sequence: TGTGCCAGCAGTAGCAGTAGGGGGGCCTATAATTCACCCCTCCACTTT. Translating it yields CASSSSRGAYNSPLHF.